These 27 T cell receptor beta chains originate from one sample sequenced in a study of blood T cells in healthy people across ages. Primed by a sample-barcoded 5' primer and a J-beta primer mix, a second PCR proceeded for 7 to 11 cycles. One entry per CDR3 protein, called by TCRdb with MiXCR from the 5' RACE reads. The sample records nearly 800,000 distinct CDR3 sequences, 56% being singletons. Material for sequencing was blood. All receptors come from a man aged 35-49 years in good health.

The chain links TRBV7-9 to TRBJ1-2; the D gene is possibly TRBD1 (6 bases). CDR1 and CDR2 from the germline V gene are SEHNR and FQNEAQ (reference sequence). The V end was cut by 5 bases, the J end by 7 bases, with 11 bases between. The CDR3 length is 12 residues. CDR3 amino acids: CASSRGRLGYTF. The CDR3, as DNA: TGTGCCAGCAGCCGGGGGCGGCTTGGCTACACCTTC.

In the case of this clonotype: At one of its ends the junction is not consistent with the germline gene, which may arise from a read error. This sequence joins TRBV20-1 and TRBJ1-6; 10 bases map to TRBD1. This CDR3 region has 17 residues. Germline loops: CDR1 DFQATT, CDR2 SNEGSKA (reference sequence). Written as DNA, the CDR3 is TGCAGTGCTTCCCAAACGACAGGGGGCGCGTCTAATGCACCCCTCCACTTT. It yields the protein CSASQTTGGASNAPLHF.

The CDR3 region is CSARDDQGGVGARGQFF. CDR3 coding DNA: TGCAGTGCTAGAGATGACCAGGGGGGGGTGGGAGCTCGAGGGCAGTTCTTC. This rearrangement joins TRBV20-1 to TRBJ2-1; tentatively, D is TRBD1 or TRBD2 (7 bases each). This CDR3 spans 17 amino acids. Trimming shortened V by 0 bases and J by 12 bases, and 27 bases separated the two germline ends. The germline V gene has CDR1 DFQATT and CDR2 SNEGSKA (reference sequence).

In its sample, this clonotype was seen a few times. The CDR3 DNA sequence: TGTGCCAGCAGCTTAGTGGGCCAACCCCTAGGCTATGGCTACACCTTC. It encodes CASSLVGQPLGYGYTF. The chain links TRBV7-9 to TRBJ1-2, with D hard to call. With 1 base removed from V and 4 bases from J, the gap between germline ends came to 16 bases. This CDR3 has 16 residues. Germline CDR1 reads SEHNR; CDR2 reads FQNEAQ (reference sequence).

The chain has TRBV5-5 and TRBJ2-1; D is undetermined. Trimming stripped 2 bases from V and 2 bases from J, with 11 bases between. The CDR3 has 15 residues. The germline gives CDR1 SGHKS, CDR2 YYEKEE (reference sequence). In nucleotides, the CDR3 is TGTGCCAGCAGCTTCGGTGAGAATCCCTACAATGAGCAGTTCTTC. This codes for CASSFGENPYNEQFF.

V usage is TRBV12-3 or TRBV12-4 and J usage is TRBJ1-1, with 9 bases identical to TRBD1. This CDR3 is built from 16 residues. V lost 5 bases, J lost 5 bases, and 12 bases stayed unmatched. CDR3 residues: CASSAGTGRLRTEAFF. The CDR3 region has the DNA TGTGCCAGCAGTGCCGGGACAGGGAGGTTGCGGACTGAAGCTTTCTTT.

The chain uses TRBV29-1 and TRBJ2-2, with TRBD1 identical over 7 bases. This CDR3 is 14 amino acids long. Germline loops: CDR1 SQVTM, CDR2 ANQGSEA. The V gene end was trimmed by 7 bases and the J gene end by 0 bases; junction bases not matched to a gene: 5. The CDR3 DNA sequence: TGCAGCGGTTACAGGGGAACGAACACCGGGGAGCTGTTTTTT. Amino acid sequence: CSGYRGTNTGELFF.

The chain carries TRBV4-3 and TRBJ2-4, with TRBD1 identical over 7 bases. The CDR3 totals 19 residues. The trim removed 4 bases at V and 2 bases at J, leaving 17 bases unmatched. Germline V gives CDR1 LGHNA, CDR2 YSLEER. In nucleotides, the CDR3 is TGCGCCAGCAGCCGAGATGGGGCCCAAGGGACAGTCTCCAAAAACATTCAGTACTTC. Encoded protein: CASSRDGAQGTVSKNIQYF.

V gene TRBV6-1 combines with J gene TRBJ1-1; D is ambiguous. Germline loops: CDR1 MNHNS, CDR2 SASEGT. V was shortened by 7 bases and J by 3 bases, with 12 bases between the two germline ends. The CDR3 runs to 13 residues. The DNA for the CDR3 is TGTGCCAGCACCCAAGGAGTTTACACTGAAGCTTTCTTT. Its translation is CASTQGVYTEAFF.

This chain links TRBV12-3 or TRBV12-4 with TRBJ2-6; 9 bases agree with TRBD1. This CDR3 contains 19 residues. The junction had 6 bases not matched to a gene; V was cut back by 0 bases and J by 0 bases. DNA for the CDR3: TGTGCCAGCAGTTTAGCGGGGACAGGGTGGGGCTCTGGGGCCAACGTCCTGACTTTC. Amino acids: CASSLAGTGWGSGANVLTF.

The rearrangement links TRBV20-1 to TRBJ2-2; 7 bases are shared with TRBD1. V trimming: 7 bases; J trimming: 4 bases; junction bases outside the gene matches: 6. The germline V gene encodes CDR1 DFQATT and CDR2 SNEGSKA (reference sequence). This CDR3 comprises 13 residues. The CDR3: CSVPTGLTGELFF. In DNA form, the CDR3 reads TGCAGTGTTCCGACAGGGCTCACCGGGGAGCTGTTTTTT.

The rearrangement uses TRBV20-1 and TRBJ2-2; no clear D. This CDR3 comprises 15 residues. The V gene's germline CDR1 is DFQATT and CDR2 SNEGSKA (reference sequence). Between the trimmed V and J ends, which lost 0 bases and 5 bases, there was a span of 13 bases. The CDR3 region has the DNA TGCAGTGCTAGAGATAAAAAGCAGGCGACCGGGGAGCTGTTTTTT. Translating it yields CSARDKKQATGELFF.

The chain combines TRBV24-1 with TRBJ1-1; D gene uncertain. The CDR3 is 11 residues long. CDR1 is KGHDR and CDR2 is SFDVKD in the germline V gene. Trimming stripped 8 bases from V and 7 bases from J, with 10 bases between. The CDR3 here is CATMAGSEAFF. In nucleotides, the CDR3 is TGTGCCACCATGGCGGGAAGTGAAGCTTTCTTT.

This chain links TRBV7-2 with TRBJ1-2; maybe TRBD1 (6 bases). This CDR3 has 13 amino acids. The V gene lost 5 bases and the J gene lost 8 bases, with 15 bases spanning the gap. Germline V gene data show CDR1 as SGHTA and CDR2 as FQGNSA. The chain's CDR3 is CASSPGGPLGYTF. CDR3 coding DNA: TGTGCCAGCAGCCCGGGGGGCCCTCTAGGCTACACCTTC.

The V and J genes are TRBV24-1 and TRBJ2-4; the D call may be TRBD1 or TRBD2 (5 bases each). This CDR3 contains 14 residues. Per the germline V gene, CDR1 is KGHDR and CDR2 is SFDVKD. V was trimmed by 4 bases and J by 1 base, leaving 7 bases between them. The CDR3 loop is CATSEEGAKNIQYF. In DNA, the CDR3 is TGTGCCACCAGTGAAGAGGGGGCCAAAAACATTCAGTACTTC.

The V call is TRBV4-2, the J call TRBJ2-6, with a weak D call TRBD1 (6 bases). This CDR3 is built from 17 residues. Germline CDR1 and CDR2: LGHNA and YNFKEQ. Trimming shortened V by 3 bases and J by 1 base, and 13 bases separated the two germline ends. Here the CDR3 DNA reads TGTGCCAGCAGCCAGGCTCCCACAGGGTCTGGGGCCAACGTCCTGACTTTC. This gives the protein CASSQAPTGSGANVLTF.

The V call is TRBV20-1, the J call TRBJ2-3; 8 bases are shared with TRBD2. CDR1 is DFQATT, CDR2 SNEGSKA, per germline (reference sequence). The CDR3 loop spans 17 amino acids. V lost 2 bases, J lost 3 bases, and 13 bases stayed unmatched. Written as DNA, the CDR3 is TGCAGTGCTAGATTTCTCCTTAGCGGGGTCCGGACAGATACGCAGTATTTT. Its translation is CSARFLLSGVRTDTQYF.

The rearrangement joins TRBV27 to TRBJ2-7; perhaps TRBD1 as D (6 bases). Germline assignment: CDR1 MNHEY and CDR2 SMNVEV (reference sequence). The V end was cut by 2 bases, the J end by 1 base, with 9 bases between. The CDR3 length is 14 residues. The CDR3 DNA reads TGTGCCAGCAGTTTAAGGACAGCTTCCTACGAGCAGTACTTC. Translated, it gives CASSLRTASYEQYF.

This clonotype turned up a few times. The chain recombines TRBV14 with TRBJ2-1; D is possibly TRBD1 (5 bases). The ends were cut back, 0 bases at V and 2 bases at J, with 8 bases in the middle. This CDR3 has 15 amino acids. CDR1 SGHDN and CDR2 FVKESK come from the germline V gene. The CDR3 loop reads CASSQDRRAYNEQFF. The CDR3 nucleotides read TGTGCCAGCAGCCAAGATCGCAGGGCCTACAATGAGCAGTTCTTC.

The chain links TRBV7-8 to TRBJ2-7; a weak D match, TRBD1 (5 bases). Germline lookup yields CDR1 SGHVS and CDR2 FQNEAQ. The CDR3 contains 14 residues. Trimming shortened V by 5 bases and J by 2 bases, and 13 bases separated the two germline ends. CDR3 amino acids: CASSPPRGAYEQYF. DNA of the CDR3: TGTGCCAGCAGCCCCCCTAGGGGTGCCTACGAGCAGTACTTC.

CDR3 sequence: CASSGLAGGLLNEQFF. CDR3 DNA: TGCGCCAGCAGCGGCTTAGCGGGAGGGCTTTTAAATGAGCAGTTCTTC. This chain uses TRBV5-1 with TRBJ2-1; the match to TRBD2 covers 11 bases. Germline CDR1 and CDR2: SGHRS and YFSETQ. J was trimmed by 7 bases and V by 4 bases; bases with no gene match: 10. The CDR3 consists of 16 residues.

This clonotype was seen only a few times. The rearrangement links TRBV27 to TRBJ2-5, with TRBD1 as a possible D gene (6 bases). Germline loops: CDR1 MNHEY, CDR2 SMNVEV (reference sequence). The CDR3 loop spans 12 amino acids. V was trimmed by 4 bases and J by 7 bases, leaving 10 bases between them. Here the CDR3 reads CASSYPQGTQYF. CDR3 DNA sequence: TGTGCCAGCAGTTATCCACAGGGGACCCAGTACTTC.

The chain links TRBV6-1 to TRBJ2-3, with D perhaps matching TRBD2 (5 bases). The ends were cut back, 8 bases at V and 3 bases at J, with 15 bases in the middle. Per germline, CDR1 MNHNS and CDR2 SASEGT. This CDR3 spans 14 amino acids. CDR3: CASGTRLITDTQYF. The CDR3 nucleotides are TGTGCCAGCGGAACTAGGCTTATAACAGATACGCAGTATTTT.

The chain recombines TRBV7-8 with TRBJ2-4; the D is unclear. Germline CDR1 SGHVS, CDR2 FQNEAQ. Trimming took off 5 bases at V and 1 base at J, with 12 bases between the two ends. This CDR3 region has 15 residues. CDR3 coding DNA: TGTGCCAGCAGCCCCGTCTGGGCGGCCAAAAACATTCAGTACTTC. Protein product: CASSPVWAAKNIQYF.

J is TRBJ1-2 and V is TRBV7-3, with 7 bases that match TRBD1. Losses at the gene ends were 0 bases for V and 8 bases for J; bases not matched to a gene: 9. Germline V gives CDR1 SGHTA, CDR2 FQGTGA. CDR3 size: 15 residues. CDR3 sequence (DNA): TGTGCCAGCAGCTTAACGGGACAGCATCAACAGGGCTACACCTTC. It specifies CASSLTGQHQQGYTF.

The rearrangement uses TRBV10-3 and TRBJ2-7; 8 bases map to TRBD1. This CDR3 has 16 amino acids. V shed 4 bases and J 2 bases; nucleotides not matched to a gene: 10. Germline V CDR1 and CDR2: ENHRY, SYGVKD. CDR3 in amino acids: CAISVGPTGETYEQYF. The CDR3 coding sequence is TGTGCCATCAGTGTGGGTCCGACAGGGGAAACCTACGAGCAGTACTTC.

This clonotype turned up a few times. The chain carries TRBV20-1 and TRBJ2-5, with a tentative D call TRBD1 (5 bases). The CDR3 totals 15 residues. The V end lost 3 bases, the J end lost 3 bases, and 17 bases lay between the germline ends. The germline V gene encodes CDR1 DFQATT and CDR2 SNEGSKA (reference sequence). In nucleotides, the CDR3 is TGCAGTGCTAGGCCGCTGACGGACACTAAAGAGACCCAGTACTTC. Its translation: CSARPLTDTKETQYF.